The following is a TCR beta chain sequence with its context. No antigen is known for it. Researchers made TCR cDNA using 5'RACE template switching, and this step added a universal primer site and UMIs. TCRdb redid the calling of the 5' RACE reads with MiXCR, one entry per CDR3 protein. The sample holds a few hundred thousand distinct CDR3 sequences, around 10% seen once. The data stem from a study of T cells after yellow fever vaccination. Study observations and caveats: A faster peak, day 5 versus 15, was reached by the weaker secondary response.

This receptor was identified in a man aged 18-30 years who received the YFV17D yellow fever vaccine. Sequencing was performed on CD4+ T cells sorted from PBMCs, taken 5 days after the yellow fever booster vaccination.

In DNA, the CDR3 is TGTGCCAGCAGTCCGGGACTAGCGGGGGGGAACGGCGGCTCCTACAATGAGCAGTTCTTC. It is translated as CASSPGLAGGNGGSYNEQFF. The chain carries TRBV12-3 or TRBV12-4 and TRBJ2-1, with TRBD2 matching over 16 bases. With 5 bases clipped from V and 0 bases from J, the junction kept 10 bases outside the gene matches. The CDR3 is 20 amino acids.